This paragraph covers one T cell receptor (beta chain) sequence. The sample comes from a study of technical replicates of blood from four donors. Some clones are missing from TCRdb's copy, which holds only in-frame ones; the method was immunoSEQ multiplex PCR. The data contain under 70,000 clones, 70% to 90% of them singletons. The receptor was isolated from a human donor in good health. Some clones in this sample may be carry-over from other donors' samples. Sequences were obtained from PBMCs.

CDR3 loop: CASSSTGASGGEQYF. The CDR3, as DNA: TGCGCCAGCAGCTCGACAGGGGCGTCGGGGGGCGAGCAGTACTTC. The V and J genes are TRBV5-1 and TRBJ2-7, with D maybe TRBD1 (8 bases). Germline CDR1 is SGHRS and CDR2 is YFSETQ. The CDR3 spans 15 residues. Trimming cost V 3 bases and J 6 bases, with 19 bases left between them.